What follows are 19 T cell receptor beta chains derived from one specimen sequenced in a study of molecular identifiers for immune sequencing clone quantification. From the PCR reads, TCRdb called clonotypes with MiXCR, one entry per CDR3 protein. In the table there are around 470,000 distinct CDR3 sequences, 20% to 25% of which are singletons. Sequencing used naive CD8+ T cells from blood, with Jurkat cell RNA spiked in. Regarding subset: FACS-sorted CD8+CD4-CCR7+CD45RA+ naive T cells. The source is a human donor in good health. Some libraries in this study had Jurkat cell RNA spiked in.

The chain uses TRBV7-9 and TRBJ1-2, with TRBD1 identical over 8 bases. The CDR3 covers 15 residues. Looked up from germline, CDR1 is SEHNR and CDR2 is FQNEAQ (reference sequence). J lost 4 bases, V lost 5 bases, and 9 bases had no gene match. The CDR3 sequence is CASSVPGQGFYGYTF. The CDR3 nucleotides read TGTGCCAGCAGCGTCCCCGGACAGGGTTTCTATGGCTACACCTTC.

This clonotype was seen only a few times. CDR3 region: CASNPDGGNQPQHF. The CDR3 coding sequence is TGTGCCAGTAATCCGGACGGGGGCAATCAGCCCCAGCATTTT. This rearrangement joins TRBV19 to TRBJ1-5; D unclear. Germline values: CDR1 LNHDA, CDR2 SQIVND (reference sequence). Between the trimmed V and J ends, which lost 7 bases and 2 bases, there was a span of 12 bases. CDR3 length equals 14 residues.

This clonotype has a single count. A much larger clone differs by one base, so this may be a read error. V gene TRBV27 combines with J gene TRBJ2-3, with 12 bases matching TRBD1. The germline V gene encodes CDR1 MNHEY and CDR2 SMNVEV (reference sequence). The CDR3 contains 16 residues. CDR3 loop: CTSSLDGTGGVDTQYF. DNA of the CDR3: TGTACCAGCAGTTTAGACGGGACAGGGGGCGTAGATACGCAGTATTTT.

This clonotype was observed at least ten times. V is TRBV9 and J is TRBJ2-2, with D maybe TRBD1 (5 bases). CDR1 and CDR2 from the germline V gene are SGDLS and YYNGEE. The length of the CDR3 is 17 residues. The ends were cut back, 0 bases at V and 3 bases at J, with 15 bases in the middle. CDR3 DNA sequence: TGTGCCAGCAGCGTAGGAAAGGGGCGCGACGACACCGGGGAGCTGTTTTTT. Translating gives CASSVGKGRDDTGELFF.

This clonotype was observed many times. The chain uses TRBV20-1 and TRBJ1-2; unclear D gene. The V and J ends lost 5 bases and 1 base respectively, with 14 bases between them. Germline V CDR1 and CDR2: DFQATT, SNEGSKA (reference sequence). This CDR3 spans 14 amino acids. The CDR3 loop reads CSAPPFTSNYGYTF. DNA for the CDR3: TGCAGTGCTCCCCCCTTTACTAGTAACTATGGCTACACCTTC.

Ten or more counts support this clonotype. The V gene is TRBV29-1, the J gene TRBJ2-2; D possibly corresponds to TRBD2 (7 bases). CDR1 is SQVTM, CDR2 ANQGSEA, per germline. There are 16 residues in the CDR3. The V end lost 0 bases, the J end lost 4 bases, and 15 bases lay between the germline ends. CDR3: CSVEDAGAQGTGELFF. The CDR3 DNA reads as TGCAGCGTTGAAGACGCGGGGGCCCAGGGCACCGGGGAGCTGTTTTTT.

The chain carries TRBV13 and TRBJ2-1, with 7 bases aligning to TRBD1. Germline V gives CDR1 PRHDT, CDR2 FYEKMQ (reference sequence). CDR3 length: 15 amino acids. The ends lost 5 bases at V and 3 bases at J; junction bases unmatched: 7. CDR3: CASSPSGTDYNEQFF. The DNA for the CDR3 is TGTGCCAGCAGCCCATCCGGGACAGACTACAATGAGCAGTTCTTC.

This clonotype has only a few counts. V usage is TRBV7-8 and J usage is TRBJ1-4, with TRBD1 as a possible D gene (5 bases). V lost 5 bases, J lost 7 bases, and 14 bases lay in between. CDR3 size: 14 residues. Germline-derived CDR1 and CDR2 are SGHVS and FQNEAQ. This CDR3 is CASSLMPGSEKLFF. The CDR3 nucleotides are TGTGCCAGCAGCCTTATGCCAGGGAGTGAAAAACTGTTTTTT.

This clonotype was found many times. The chain carries TRBV6-6 and TRBJ2-7; D is unresolved. The germline V gene has CDR1 MNHNY and CDR2 SVGAGI (reference sequence). This CDR3 is 12 amino acids long. Trimming removed 7 bases from V and 6 bases from J, with 13 bases in between. The CDR3 sequence is CASTIRVGEQYF. Here the CDR3 DNA reads TGTGCCAGCACCATACGGGTCGGCGAGCAGTACTTC.

This clonotype was counted a few times. The chain recombines TRBV3-1 with TRBJ2-7; 12 positions match TRBD2. This CDR3 is built from 17 residues. Germline V gives CDR1 LGHDT, CDR2 YNNKEL (reference sequence). With 4 bases clipped from V and 0 bases from J, the junction kept 7 bases outside the gene matches. The CDR3 loop reads CASSPGLAGPLSYEQYF. The CDR3 nucleotides are TGTGCCAGCAGCCCTGGACTAGCGGGGCCCCTCTCCTACGAGCAGTACTTC.

This clonotype occurred many times. The genes are TRBV28 and TRBJ2-5, with a possible D match to TRBD1 (6 bases). Germline CDR1 and CDR2: MDHEN and SYDVKM. V dropped 2 bases and J dropped 1 base, with 11 bases sitting between them. The CDR3 covers 15 residues. The CDR3 region has the DNA TGTGCCAGCAGTTTACCTACAGGGTTCCAAGAGACCCAGTACTTC. As protein: CASSLPTGFQETQYF.

This clonotype was detected only a few times. V usage is TRBV27 and J usage is TRBJ1-6; D gene uncertain. Trimming took 3 bases from V and 6 from J, leaving 9 bases between them. This CDR3 has 14 residues. Germline CDR1 and CDR2: MNHEY and SMNVEV (reference sequence). Here the CDR3 reads CASSFGSPNSPLHF. The CDR3 nucleotides read TGTGCCAGCAGTTTTGGGAGTCCTAATTCACCCCTCCACTTT.

This clonotype has just one count. The chain is built from TRBV13 and TRBJ1-2; possibly TRBD1 for D (5 bases). Germline-derived CDR1 and CDR2 are PRHDT and FYEKMQ (reference sequence). The CDR3 sequence is 17 residues long. Between the trimmed V and J ends, which lost 0 bases and 5 bases, there was a span of 19 bases. CDR3 nucleotide sequence: TGTGCCAGCAGCTTAGGCCGGGGCCAGGAGCCCAGATATGGCTACACCTTC. It codes for CASSLGRGQEPRYGYTF.

In its sample, this clonotype was seen a few times. This chain joins TRBV7-9 and TRBJ1-1; D unresolved. Trimming took off 4 bases at V and 2 bases at J, with 11 bases between the two ends. This CDR3 region has 14 residues. The germline CDR1 and CDR2 sequences are SEHNR and FQNEAQ (reference sequence). The CDR3 sequence is CASSSTNYNTEAFF. CDR3 bases: TGTGCCAGCAGCTCCACAAACTATAACACTGAAGCTTTCTTT.

In the case of this clonotype: Since a much larger clone is just one base distant, this may be a read error. The chain employs TRBV27 and TRBJ2-3, with 7 positions matching TRBD2. Trimming cost V 6 bases and J 4 bases; bases outside gene matches: 13. CDR3 length equals 16 residues. CDR1 and CDR2 from the germline V gene are MNHEY and SMNVEV (reference sequence). In nucleotides, the CDR3 is TGTGCCAGCAGCTACCTGGGACCAGCGGGACCAGATACGCAGTATTTT. This codes for CASSYLGPAGPDTQYF.

This clonotype appeared a few times. This chain uses TRBV3-1 with TRBJ1-4; D is unclear. CDR1 and CDR2 from the germline V gene are LGHDT and YNNKEL (reference sequence). Between the trimmed V and J ends, which lost 1 base and 8 bases, there was a span of 8 bases. The CDR3 totals 13 residues. The DNA for the CDR3 is TGTGCCAGCAGCCAAGTGTATTGGGAAAAACTGTTTTTT. This gives the protein CASSQVYWEKLFF.

This chain joins TRBV4-1 and TRBJ1-6; TRBD1 aligns across 9 bases. With V trimmed by 3 bases and J by 0 bases, 9 bases remained unmatched. The CDR3 consists of 19 residues. Germline CDR1 is MGHRA and CDR2 is YSYEKL. The CDR3 nucleotides are TGCGCCAGCAGCCAGACATCCGGGACAGGGTTCTCCTATAATTCACCCCTCCACTTT. It codes for CASSQTSGTGFSYNSPLHF.

V gene TRBV7-3 combines with J gene TRBJ2-3, with a tentative D call TRBD2 (6 bases). V dropped 0 bases and J dropped 0 bases, with 7 bases sitting between them. The CDR3 totals 15 residues. Germline CDR1 is SGHTA and CDR2 is FQGTGA. The CDR3 nucleotides read TGTGCCAGCAGCTTAACAGGAGGGAGCACAGATACGCAGTATTTT. Translating it yields CASSLTGGSTDTQYF.

In the case of this clonotype: A junction end diverges from the germline sequence, so it may reflect a read error. This chain connects TRBV6-5 to TRBJ2-2; D perhaps matches TRBD1 (6 bases). Germline lookup yields CDR1 MNHEY and CDR2 SVGAGI. The CDR3 totals 14 residues. CDR3 coding DNA: TGTGCCAGCAGTTACTCGAACAGGGCCAGGGAGCTTTTTTTT. This encodes CASSYSNRARELFF.